This passage covers 20 T cell receptor beta chains from one sample sequenced in a study of cytomegalovirus exposure and HLA in healthy donors. The PCR had 60 Vbeta and 13 Jbeta primers. Data came from immunoSEQ multiplex PCR; TCRdb stores just in-frame clones and leaves some out. The sample lists approximately 150,000 clones, roughly 80% occurring once. Material: PBMCs. The receptors were gathered from a woman aged 25 to 39 in good health and CMV-seropositive.

The chain recombines TRBV4-2 with TRBJ1-1; 9 bases match TRBD1. In germline, CDR1 is LGHNA, CDR2 YNFKEQ. Unmatched junction bases numbered 8, after V lost 7 bases and J lost 8 bases. The CDR3 length is 13 residues. As DNA, the CDR3 is TGTGCCAGCACCCCACAGGGGGCTATAGAAGCTTTCTTT. Its protein is CASTPQGAIEAFF.

The rearrangement uses TRBV5-5 and TRBJ2-2, with D perhaps matching TRBD2 (6 bases). CDR1 is SGHKS, CDR2 YYEKEE, per germline (reference sequence). Trimming took 3 bases from V and 1 from J, leaving 10 bases between them. The CDR3 spans 15 residues. CDR3 amino acids: CASSWVGGNTGELFF. In nucleotides, the CDR3 is TGTGCCAGCAGCTGGGTCGGGGGGAACACCGGGGAGCTGTTTTTT.

This clone was detected once. This chain links TRBV29-1 with TRBJ1-6, with D perhaps TRBD1 (5 bases). Trimming stripped 4 bases from V and 3 bases from J, with 7 bases between. Germline V gene data show CDR1 as SQVTM and CDR2 as ANQGSEA. This CDR3 region has 13 residues. For the CDR3, the DNA is TGCAGCGTTGCGACAGACTATAATTCACCCCTCCACTTT. Protein product: CSVATDYNSPLHF.

This clone was recorded only once. This chain connects TRBV18 to TRBJ2-3; 9 bases are shared with TRBD2. The J segment lost 1 base and the V segment lost 3 bases, leaving 5 bases of the junction unmatched. The germline CDR1 and CDR2 sequences are KGHSH and LQKENI. The CDR3 has 16 residues. Here the CDR3 reads CASSPLIAGGTDTQYF. CDR3 coding DNA: TGTGCCAGCTCACCGCTCATAGCGGGGGGCACAGATACGCAGTATTTT.

The chain couples TRBV5-1 to TRBJ2-7; possible D gene TRBD1, 5 bases. The V gene's germline CDR1 is SGHRS and CDR2 YFSETQ. The CDR3 extends over 15 amino acids. V lost 1 base to trimming and J lost 2 bases, with 13 bases between them. The CDR3 protein is CASSLSAGPTYEQYF. The DNA of the CDR3 is TGCGCCAGCAGCTTGAGCGCAGGGCCCACCTACGAGCAGTACTTC.

This clone was counted a few times. This chain links TRBV18 with TRBJ2-6; 10 bases map to TRBD1. Trimming took 5 bases from V and 8 from J; bases not matched to a gene: 6. This CDR3 has 15 residues. Germline V lookup: CDR1 KGHSH, CDR2 LQKENI. This CDR3 is CASSKGTGDTNVLTF. Here the CDR3 DNA reads TGTGCCAGCTCAAAAGGGACAGGGGATACCAACGTCCTGACTTTC.

This chain uses TRBV6-1 with TRBJ2-5; TRBD2 aligns across 7 bases. V lost 11 bases to trimming and J lost 3 bases; unmatched junction nucleotides: 9. Germline V gene lookup returns CDR1 MNHNS and CDR2 SASEGT. The CDR3 extends over 13 amino acids. The CDR3 loop is CAPWGGFEETQYF. The CDR3 coding sequence is TGTGCCCCGTGGGGGGGGTTTGAAGAGACCCAGTACTTC.

The chain links TRBV6-4 to TRBJ2-2; tentatively, D is TRBD2 (5 bases). CDR1 is MRHNA and CDR2 is SNTAGT in the germline V gene. The V end lost 4 bases, the J end lost 5 bases, and 11 bases lay between the germline ends. The CDR3 contains 14 residues. The CDR3 here is CASSVLEGTGELFF. CDR3 nucleotide sequence: TGTGCCAGCAGTGTACTAGAAGGTACCGGGGAGCTGTTTTTT.

This clone is a singleton in its sample. V gene TRBV4-3 combines with J gene TRBJ2-7; perhaps TRBD2 as D (6 bases). Germline-derived CDR1 and CDR2 are LGHNA and YSLEER. The V end was cut by 4 bases, the J end by 3 bases, with 13 bases between. The CDR3 runs 14 residues. For the CDR3, the DNA is TGCGCCAGCAGCCGCAGAGCGGGTGTCTACGAGCAGTACTTC. This translates into CASSRRAGVYEQYF.

Remarks on this clone: Other DNA sequences within the sample encode an identical CDR3. The CDR3 sequence: CASSYQLASTDTQYF. Written as DNA, the CDR3 is TGTGCCAGCAGTTACCAACTAGCAAGCACAGATACGCAGTATTTT. The V call is TRBV6-5, the J call TRBJ2-3; a weak D match, TRBD2 (6 bases). The CDR3 contains 15 residues. Germline-derived CDR1 and CDR2 are MNHEY and SVGAGI. Deletions cut 2 bases from V and 0 bases from J, with 9 bases between.

This clone showed up just a few times. The rearrangement links TRBV6-5 to TRBJ1-2; TRBD1 matches 9 bases. Germline V gene sequence: CDR1 MNHEY, CDR2 SVGAGI. V shed 6 bases and J 9 bases; nucleotides not matched to a gene: 8. The CDR3 is 13 amino acids. In DNA form, the CDR3 reads TGTGCCAGCAGCCGGGACAGGGTGTACAGCTACACCTTC. Translating it yields CASSRDRVYSYTF.

This rearrangement joins TRBV2 to TRBJ1-1; TRBD1 aligns across 8 bases. The V gene end was trimmed by 0 bases and the J gene end by 5 bases; junction bases not matched to a gene: 8. Germline CDR1 is SNHLY and CDR2 is FYNNEI. The CDR3 contains 16 residues. CDR3 in amino acids: CASSEARQGSGTEAFF. The CDR3 bases are TGTGCCAGCAGTGAAGCTAGACAGGGGTCAGGGACTGAAGCTTTCTTT.

J is TRBJ2-5 and V is TRBV19; D remains unclear. Germline CDR1 and CDR2: LNHDA and SQIVND (reference sequence). Trimming took off 6 bases at V and 0 bases at J, with 8 bases between the two ends. This CDR3 has 13 amino acids. The CDR3 bases are TGTGCCAGTAGAGCATTGGACCAAGAGACCCAGTACTTC. Translation gives CASRALDQETQYF.

The gene calls are TRBV5-5 and TRBJ2-2, with 7 bases that match TRBD1. CDR3 size: 15 residues. Germline trimming cut 2 bases from V and 6 bases from J; bases unmatched to any gene: 7. Germline V gives CDR1 SGHKS, CDR2 YYEKEE (reference sequence). In nucleotides, the CDR3 is TGTGCCAGCAGCTTTAGACAGGGTTGGGCCGGGGAGCTGTTTTTT. Its protein product is CASSFRQGWAGELFF.

This sequence joins TRBV4-3 and TRBJ2-7, with D possibly being TRBD2 (6 bases). The CDR3 length is 16 residues. Germline V lookup: CDR1 LGHNA, CDR2 YSLEER. Trimming left V 1 base short and J 2 bases short, with 15 bases between. The CDR3 DNA reads as TGCGCCAGCAGCCAAGGCAGGTCAGCGGGTGCCTACGAGCAGTACTTC. This encodes CASSQGRSAGAYEQYF.

The V and J genes are TRBV5-4 and TRBJ2-7; 11 nucleotides align to TRBD1. CDR1 and CDR2 from the germline V gene are SGHNT and YYREEE (reference sequence). J lost 6 bases, V lost 3 bases, and 8 bases had no gene match. CDR3 length equals 15 residues. CDR3 region: CASSWGDRGVSEQYF. The CDR3 DNA is TGTGCCAGCAGCTGGGGGGACAGGGGGGTCTCCGAGCAGTACTTC.

The rearrangement links TRBV11-2 to TRBJ1-1, with 7 bases that match TRBD1. The germline V gene encodes CDR1 SGHAT and CDR2 FQNNGV. V gave up 5 bases and J gave up 0 bases; unmatched junction bases: 9. CDR3 size: 16 residues. The DNA of the CDR3 is TGTGCCAGCAGCGTAAAGCAGGGGGGCATGAACACTGAAGCTTTCTTT. This codes for CASSVKQGGMNTEAFF.

The V call is TRBV2, the J call TRBJ2-1; 7 positions agree with TRBD1. Per the germline V gene, CDR1 is SNHLY and CDR2 is FYNNEI. V lost 10 bases to trimming and J lost 6 bases; unmatched junction nucleotides: 12. This CDR3 contains 14 residues. CDR3 nucleotide sequence: TGTGCCACCACCCTGATGGGACAGAGCAATGAGCAGTTCTTC. As protein: CATTLMGQSNEQFF.

The V and J genes are TRBV5-1 and TRBJ2-1; tentative D call: TRBD1 (5 bases). There are 16 residues in the CDR3. Germline loops: CDR1 SGHRS, CDR2 YFSETQ. The V and J ends lost 1 base and 3 bases respectively, with 14 bases between them. The DNA of the CDR3 is TGCGCCAGCAGCTTGTCTGGCCAGGGTTTCTACAATGAGCAGTTCTTC. Translated, it gives CASSLSGQGFYNEQFF.

The V and J genes are TRBV29-1 and TRBJ2-7; D may be TRBD1 (6 bases). CDR1 and CDR2 from the germline V gene are SQVTM and ANQGSEA. Trimming stripped 2 bases from V and 12 bases from J, with 17 bases between. This CDR3 comprises 12 residues. Here the CDR3 reads CSVESRGWGRYF. In DNA form, the CDR3 reads TGCAGCGTTGAAAGCAGGGGCTGGGGGAGGTACTTC.